The following is a T cell receptor (beta chain) sequence with its context. CDR1 is LGHDT, CDR2 YNNKEL, per germline (reference sequence). Between the trimmed V and J ends, which lost 2 bases and 14 bases, there was a span of 10 bases. This CDR3 comprises 12 residues. The sample comes from a study of blood T cell repertoires in COVID-19. Some clones are missing from TCRdb's copy, which holds only in-frame ones; the method was immunoSEQ multiplex PCR. In the table there are under 50,000 clones, approximately 93% of which are singletons. The sample comprised peripheral blood. The clonotype originates from a man aged 60 to 75 with COVID-19, enrolled during active disease. V is TRBV3-1 (or the pseudogene TRBV3-2) and J is TRBJ1-6, with D perhaps matching TRBD1 (6 bases). CDR3 coding DNA: TGTGCCAGCAGCCAACGGGCAGGGGCCCTCCACTTT. Translated: CASSQRAGALHF.